This passage covers 27 T cell receptor beta chains from one sample sequenced in a study of PD-1 blockade in classical Hodgkin lymphoma. All patients relapsed after autologous stem cell transplantation, and brentuximab vedotin exposure varied. Repertoires were generated with immunoSEQ multiplex PCR, while TCRdb's copy carries only in-frame clones and drops some. There are 20,000 to 25,000 clones in the sample; about two thirds occur only once, and 5% to 6% lies in the top ten. The source was peripheral blood mononuclear cells (PBMCs), collected at baseline. These receptors were taken from a human donor with classical Hodgkin lymphoma.

V usage is TRBV5-6 and J usage is TRBJ2-3; TRBD1 agrees at 12 bases. Trimming at V came to 9 bases and at J to 3 bases, leaving 8 bases not matched to a gene. The germline V gene has CDR1 SGHDT and CDR2 YYEEEE. This CDR3 is built from 15 residues. CDR3 sequence: CATGPGQGATDTQYF. The CDR3 bases are TGTGCCACCGGCCCGGGACAGGGGGCGACAGATACGCAGTATTTT.

This rearrangement joins TRBV2 to TRBJ2-3; TRBD1 agrees at 11 bases. Trimming removed 7 bases from V and 4 bases from J; junction bases left unmatched: 7. The CDR3 sequence is 15 residues long. Per germline, CDR1 SNHLY and CDR2 FYNNEI. The CDR3 DNA reads as TGTGCCAGCACCCCAGGGGACAGGGGGGCAGATACGCAGTATTTT. Protein product: CASTPGDRGADTQYF.

The V call is TRBV30, the J call TRBJ1-2, with D unresolved. Germline CDR1 reads GTSNPN; CDR2 reads SVGIG (reference sequence). The V end was cut by 2 bases, the J end by 8 bases, with 18 bases between. There are 14 residues in the CDR3. CDR3 sequence reads: CAWSLGGLTGGYTF. The CDR3, as DNA: TGTGCCTGGAGTTTGGGAGGGCTCACCGGAGGCTACACCTTC.

The chain couples TRBV5-1 to TRBJ2-1; D may correspond to TRBD1 or TRBD2 (7 bases each). The CDR3 has 15 amino acids. Germline values: CDR1 SGHRS, CDR2 YFSETQ. Trimming pared 4 bases from V and 6 bases from J, leaving 17 bases between. The CDR3 protein is CASSPQGGPSNEQFF. CDR3 nucleotides: TGCGCCAGCAGCCCCCAGGGGGGGCCTTCCAATGAGCAGTTCTTC.

The genes are TRBV5-6 and TRBJ2-7; the D gene is possibly TRBD2 (6 bases). This CDR3 has 13 residues. Germline V CDR1 and CDR2: SGHDT, YYEEEE. Trimming cost V 4 bases and J 5 bases, with 13 bases left between them. The CDR3 spells CASSDRGIDEQYF. The CDR3 bases are TGTGCCAGCAGCGACCGGGGGATCGACGAGCAGTACTTC.

By sample share, this clone is medium-sized (0.01 to 0.1%). The chain is built from TRBV6-5 and TRBJ1-1, with D hard to call. V was trimmed by 8 bases and J by 2 bases, leaving 12 bases between them. The length of the CDR3 is 13 residues. The germline gives CDR1 MNHEY, CDR2 SVGAGI. For the CDR3, the DNA is TGTGCCAGCGTGAGCACCGCAAACACTGAAGCTTTCTTT. As protein: CASVSTANTEAFF.

V usage is TRBV7-9 and J usage is TRBJ2-7, with 9 bases lining up with TRBD1. Per germline, CDR1 SEHNR and CDR2 FQNEAQ (reference sequence). The CDR3 contains 13 residues. Germline trimming cut 5 bases from V and 3 bases from J; bases unmatched to any gene: 2. The CDR3 DNA reads TGTGCCAGCAGCGCGACAGGGGGCTACGAGCAGTACTTC. This sequence encodes CASSATGGYEQYF. The whole variable domain, remainder taken from reference TRBV7-9 and TRBJ2-7, is DTGVSQNPRHKITKRGQNVTFRCDPISEHNRLYWYRQTLGQGPEFLTYFQNEAQLEKSRLLSDRFSAERPKGSFSTLEIQRTEQGDSAMYLCASSATGGYEQYFGPGTRLTVT.

The gene calls are TRBV15 and TRBJ2-3; TRBD1 might be the D (6 bases). Germline lookup yields CDR1 LNHNV and CDR2 YYDKDF (reference sequence). V was pared by 0 bases and J by 3 bases, with 13 bases between. CDR3 size: 16 residues. In DNA form, the CDR3 reads TGTGCCACCAGCAGAGATACAGGGTTGGGGACAGATACGCAGTATTTT. The encoded protein is CATSRDTGLGTDTQYF.

The J gene is TRBJ2-2, the V gene TRBV7-2; 7 bases line up with TRBD2. With 2 bases clipped from V and 4 bases from J, the junction kept 4 bases outside the gene matches. This CDR3 region has 15 residues. Germline V lookup: CDR1 SGHTA, CDR2 FQGNSA. CDR3 coding DNA: TGTGCCAGCAGCTTACGGGGGGAGGGCACCGGGGAGCTGTTTTTT. Amino acid sequence: CASSLRGEGTGELFF.

The V gene is TRBV27, the J gene TRBJ1-2; no clear D. V lost 2 bases, J lost 2 bases, and 6 bases lay in between. There are 13 residues in the CDR3. Germline CDR1 MNHEY, CDR2 SMNVEV (reference sequence). The CDR3 reads CASSLNRNYGYTF. In DNA, the CDR3 is TGTGCCAGCAGTTTAAACAGAAACTATGGCTACACCTTC.

V gene TRBV6-5 combines with J gene TRBJ2-3; no reliable D call. Germline lookup yields CDR1 MNHEY and CDR2 SVGAGI. Between the trimmed V and J ends, which lost 2 bases and 6 bases, there was a span of 9 bases. This CDR3 is built from 13 residues. This CDR3 reads CASSYPGFDTQYF. The CDR3 DNA reads as TGTGCCAGCAGTTACCCCGGATTCGATACGCAGTATTTT.

Relative to its sample, this clone is medium-sized. J is TRBJ2-4 and V is TRBV27, with 11 bases that match TRBD2. This CDR3 spans 15 amino acids. CDR1 is MNHEY, CDR2 SMNVEV, per germline (reference sequence). V gave up 4 bases and J gave up 2 bases; unmatched junction bases: 1. CDR3 coding DNA: TGTGCCAGCAGTTGGACTAGCGGGTCCAAAAACATTCAGTACTTC. Its protein is CASSWTSGSKNIQYF.

With regard to this clone: The sample holds other DNA sequences that translate to the same CDR3. The V call is TRBV9, the J call TRBJ2-5; D perhaps matches TRBD2 (6 bases). Germline values: CDR1 SGDLS, CDR2 YYNGEE. CDR3 length equals 16 residues. V was cut by 0 bases and J by 4 bases, with 16 bases left in between. This CDR3 reads CASSVGGGDGRETQYF. As DNA, the CDR3 is TGTGCCAGCAGCGTAGGAGGAGGGGACGGGCGAGAGACCCAGTACTTC.

This clone appeared once. The chain uses TRBV5-8 and TRBJ2-7, with unresolved D. This CDR3 comprises 11 residues. CDR1 is SGHTS, CDR2 YDEGEE, per germline. Trimming removed 4 bases at V and 4 bases at J, with 6 bases between. CDR3 DNA: TGTGCCAGCAGCGCCCAGTACGAGCAGTACTTC. As protein: CASSAQYEQYF.

This clone was detected only once. V usage is TRBV7-2 and J usage is TRBJ2-5; tentatively, D is TRBD1 or TRBD2 (6 bases each). Germline CDR1 SGHTA, CDR2 FQGNSA. The CDR3 spans 14 residues. Between the trimmed V and J ends, which lost 2 bases and 6 bases, there was a span of 13 bases. CDR3 nucleotide sequence: TGTGCCAGCAGCTTAAAGGGGGGCTCGCAGACCCAGTACTTC. Amino acid sequence: CASSLKGGSQTQYF.

This clone was counted a single time. The chain employs TRBV18 and TRBJ2-1; D is unresolved. The CDR3 has 14 residues. Germline V lookup: CDR1 KGHSH, CDR2 LQKENI. Trimming left V 2 bases short and J 6 bases short, with 11 bases between. The CDR3 coding sequence is TGTGCCAGCTCACCATCGCCCCGCTTCAATGAGCAGTTCTTC. Translated, it gives CASSPSPRFNEQFF.

V gene TRBV6-6 combines with J gene TRBJ1-2; no clear D. Germline-derived CDR1 and CDR2 are MNHNY and SVGAGI (reference sequence). Trimming cost V 7 bases and J 8 bases, with 8 bases left between them. The CDR3 is 10 amino acids. In DNA, the CDR3 is TGTGCCAGCATGGGGTTCGGCTACACCTTC. Translated, it gives CASMGFGYTF.

This clone was picked up a small number of times. The chain links TRBV10-2 to TRBJ1-5; a possible D gene is TRBD1 (5 bases). The CDR3 is made up of 15 amino acids. Germline CDR1 reads WSHSY; CDR2 reads SAAADI. Between the trimmed V and J ends, which lost 0 bases and 5 bases, there was a span of 11 bases. The CDR3 protein is CASSESTVRDQPQHF. CDR3 nucleotides: TGCGCCAGCAGTGAGTCGACGGTCAGGGATCAGCCCCAGCATTTT.

This clone was seen only a few times. The gene calls are TRBV5-4 and TRBJ2-2, with D perhaps TRBD1 or TRBD2 (5 bases each). The germline gives CDR1 SGHNT, CDR2 YYREEE (reference sequence). Trimming left V 9 bases short and J 1 base short, with 19 bases between. This CDR3 is built from 16 residues. The CDR3 protein is CATKGTAKQNTGELFF. CDR3 nucleotide sequence: TGTGCCACCAAGGGGACGGCAAAGCAGAACACCGGGGAGCTGTTTTTT. Full variable domain (rest looked up from reference TRBV5-4 and TRBJ2-2): ETGVTQSPTHLIKTRGQQVTLRCSSQSGHNTVSWYQQALGQGPQFIFQYYREEENGRGNFPPRFSGLQFPNYSSELNVNALELDDSALYLCATKGTAKQNTGELFFGEGSRLTVL.

The gene calls are TRBV5-1 and TRBJ2-6, with a tentative D call TRBD1 (5 bases). The germline CDR1 and CDR2 sequences are SGHRS and YFSETQ. V was shortened by 0 bases and J by 1 base, with 5 bases between the two germline ends. There are 15 residues in the CDR3. The CDR3 spells CASSLGQSGANVLTF. As DNA, the CDR3 is TGCGCCAGCAGCTTGGGACAGTCTGGGGCCAACGTCCTGACTTTC.

This clone was detected a few times. The genes are TRBV9 and TRBJ1-3; D gene uncertain. CDR3 length equals 14 residues. Germline V gene data show CDR1 as SGDLS and CDR2 as YYNGEE. The V and J ends lost 3 bases and 0 bases respectively, with 7 bases between them. The CDR3 DNA sequence: TGTGCCAGCAGCGCGGACCCCTCTGGAAACACCATATATTTT. This sequence encodes CASSADPSGNTIYF.

The rearrangement joins TRBV6-5 to TRBJ2-2; weak D call: TRBD1 (6 bases). In germline, CDR1 is MNHEY, CDR2 SVGAGI. The V and J ends lost 10 bases and 4 bases respectively, with 13 bases between them. The CDR3 covers 13 residues. The CDR3 region has the DNA TGTGCCACCATGGACAGCGCCACCGGGGAGCTGTTTTTT. This gives the protein CATMDSATGELFF.

This chain connects TRBV5-8 to TRBJ2-5, with TRBD1 identical over 9 bases. Trimming cost V 9 bases and J 3 bases; bases outside gene matches: 15. The germline V gene encodes CDR1 SGHTS and CDR2 YDEGEE. This CDR3 region has 16 residues. For the CDR3, the DNA is TGTGCCATCCTTCCGGGACAGGGAGGGTTCGAAGAGACCCAGTACTTC. Residues: CAILPGQGGFEETQYF.

Of note for this clone: The sample holds other DNA sequences that translate to the same CDR3. This chain links TRBV9 with TRBJ2-7; 12 bases are a match to TRBD2. V gave up 3 bases and J gave up 4 bases; unmatched junction bases: 5. The CDR3 loop spans 15 amino acids. Per germline, CDR1 SGDLS and CDR2 YYNGEE. This chain's CDR3 is CASSATGTSGYEQYF. CDR3 DNA sequence: TGTGCCAGCAGCGCAACCGGGACTAGCGGGTACGAGCAGTACTTC. Variable domain in full (rest from reference TRBV9 and TRBJ2-7): DSGVTQTPKHLITATGQRVTLRCSPRSGDLSVYWYQQSLDQGLQFLIQYYNGEERAKGNILERFSAQQFPDLHSELNLSSLELGDSALYFCASSATGTSGYEQYFGPGTRLTVT.

This clone has more than one count but fewer than ten. The chain is built from TRBV6-5 and TRBJ1-3; no firm D call. Trimming shortened V by 0 bases and J by 2 bases, and 8 bases separated the two germline ends. This CDR3 is 15 amino acids long. The V gene's germline CDR1 is MNHEY and CDR2 SVGAGI. CDR3 DNA: TGTGCCAGCAGTTACTCGTTGGGTCCTGGAAACACCATATATTTT. This translates into CASSYSLGPGNTIYF.

The chain is built from TRBV6-5 and TRBJ2-5, with 9 bases aligning to TRBD1. V lost 4 bases and J lost 6; bases outside the gene matches: 9. This CDR3 contains 15 residues. In germline, CDR1 is MNHEY, CDR2 SVGAGI. Written as DNA, the CDR3 is TGTGCCAGCAGTTCACCTAAGACAGGGGGTCAGACCCAGTACTTC. It is translated as CASSSPKTGGQTQYF.

As regards this clone: As the CDR3 is not closed by the conserved phenylalanine or tryptophan, this likely results from a read error. The chain recombines TRBV19 with TRBJ2-7; a possible D gene is TRBD2 (6 bases). The CDR3 loop spans 14 amino acids. The V gene's germline CDR1 is LNHDA and CDR2 SQIVND (reference sequence). Between the trimmed V and J ends, which lost 4 bases and 6 bases, there was a span of 16 bases. CDR3 bases: TGTGCCAGTAGTAGGGACTCGGGGGTATTCGAGCAGTACATC. Protein sequence: CASSRDSGVFEQYI.